This T cell receptor (beta chain) was documented in a study of blood T cell repertoires in COVID-19. Germline CDR1 is MNHEY and CDR2 is SVGEGT. The V gene lost 2 bases and the J gene lost 2 bases, with 10 bases spanning the gap. This CDR3 is 15 amino acids long. The participants were between about 18 and 100 years old and came from 20 to 30 US areas. TCRdb's copy holds only in-frame clones and misses some; the assay was immunoSEQ multiplex PCR. Among approximately 390,000 clones, about 86% were seen once, and the ten largest hold roughly 10%. The V and J genes are TRBV6-2 or TRBV6-3 and TRBJ1-5; maybe TRBD1 (5 bases). The sequence derives from a woman in her fifties or sixties who had recovered from COVID-19. The sequencing input was PBMCs or T cells enriched from blood (not recorded which). The CDR3 protein is CASSYQGVGNQPQHF. The CDR3, as DNA: TGTGCCAGCAGTTACCAGGGCGTCGGCAATCAGCCCCAGCATTTT.